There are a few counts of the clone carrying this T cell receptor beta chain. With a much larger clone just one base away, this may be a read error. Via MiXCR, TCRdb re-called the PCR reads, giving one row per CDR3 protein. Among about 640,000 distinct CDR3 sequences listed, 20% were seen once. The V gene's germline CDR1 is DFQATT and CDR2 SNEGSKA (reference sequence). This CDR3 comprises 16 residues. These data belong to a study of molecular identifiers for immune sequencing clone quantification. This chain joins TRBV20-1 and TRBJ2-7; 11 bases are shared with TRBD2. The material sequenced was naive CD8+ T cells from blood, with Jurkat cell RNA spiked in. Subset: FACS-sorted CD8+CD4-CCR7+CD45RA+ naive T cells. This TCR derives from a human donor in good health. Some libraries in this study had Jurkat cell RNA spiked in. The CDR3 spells CSAGDRRLAGYYEQYF. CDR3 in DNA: TGCAGTGCTGGAGATCGTCGACTAGCGGGATACTACGAGCAGTACTTC.